This record concerns one T cell receptor beta chain sequence. Here immunoSEQ multiplex PCR was the method, and the copy in TCRdb shows in-frame clones only, minus some. The sample shows about 370,000 clones, roughly nine tenths of them seen only once. These data belong to a study of blood T cell repertoires in COVID-19. Turning to the study itself: In each case, the material was cDNA or gDNA derived from T cells, B-cell-depleted T cells, or PBMCs.

V was shortened by 0 bases and J by 4 bases, with 6 bases between the two germline ends. The CDR3 loop spans 13 amino acids. Germline CDR1 MNHEY, CDR2 SVGEGT. This receptor was obtained from a woman in her thirties with COVID-19, enrolled during active disease. Sequenced: peripheral blood. The chain combines TRBV6-2 or TRBV6-3 with TRBJ2-5; D is uncertain. CDR3 residues: CASSYSSGETQYF. The CDR3, as DNA: TGTGCCAGCAGTTACTCGAGTGGAGAGACCCAGTACTTC.